This T cell receptor (beta chain) is drawn from a study of shared clonotypes between healthy human individuals. Turning to the study itself: Donors, aged 18 to 49, were a couple of women and a few men.

Some clones are missing from TCRdb's copy, which holds only in-frame ones; the method was immunoSEQ multiplex PCR. The sample carries roughly 1,600,000 clones, roughly 98.5% recorded once. CDR3 length: 19 amino acids. In germline, CDR1 is SGHRS, CDR2 YFSETQ. Unmatched junction bases numbered 8, after V lost 4 bases and J lost 2 bases. With respect to this clone: No antigen is known for it.

Findings and caveats of the study: Genetic and exposure-history diversity was limited by the few donors. Memory subsets had estimated richness that was generally smaller than that of naive subsets.

The receptor was isolated from a man aged 25 to 40 in good health. The gene calls are TRBV5-1 and TRBJ2-2; the match to TRBD2 covers 16 bases. What was sequenced was naive CD4+ T cells sorted from blood. Subset denoted: CD45RA+ positively selected. The CDR3 protein is CASSRKGLAGGPNTGELFF. The CDR3 nucleotides read TGCGCCAGCAGCCGAAAGGGACTAGCGGGAGGGCCCAACACCGGGGAGCTGTTTTTT. Looking up the rest from reference TRBV5-1 and TRBJ2-2 gives the full variable domain: KAGVTQTPRYLIKTRGQQVTLSCSPISGHRSVSWYQQTPGQGLQFLFEYFSETQRNKGNFPGRFSGRQFSNSRSEMNVSTLELGDSALYLCASSRKGLAGGPNTGELFFGEGSRLTVL.